The entry below describes one T cell receptor (beta chain). This sample was taken from a study of T cell repertoires in cytomegalovirus infection. Overall study context: From public TCR beta signatures came an indication of both CMV infection and matching HLA type.

TCRdb redid the calling of the reads with MiXCR, one entry per CDR3 protein. In the table there are approximately 250,000 distinct CDR3 sequences, roughly 9% of which are singletons. Trimming took 6 bases from V and 4 from J; bases not matched to a gene: 4. Germline CDR1 is DFQATT and CDR2 is SNEGSKA (reference sequence). The CDR3 is made up of 12 amino acids. The chain joins TRBV20-1 to TRBJ2-5; 8 nucleotides align to TRBD2. This TCR came from a human donor in good health (CMV status not recorded). Some clones in this sample may be carry-over from other donors' samples. Material for sequencing was PBMCs. The CDR3 bases are TGCAGTGCCGCCGGGGGGGGAGAGACCCAGTACTTC. It is translated as CSAAGGGETQYF.